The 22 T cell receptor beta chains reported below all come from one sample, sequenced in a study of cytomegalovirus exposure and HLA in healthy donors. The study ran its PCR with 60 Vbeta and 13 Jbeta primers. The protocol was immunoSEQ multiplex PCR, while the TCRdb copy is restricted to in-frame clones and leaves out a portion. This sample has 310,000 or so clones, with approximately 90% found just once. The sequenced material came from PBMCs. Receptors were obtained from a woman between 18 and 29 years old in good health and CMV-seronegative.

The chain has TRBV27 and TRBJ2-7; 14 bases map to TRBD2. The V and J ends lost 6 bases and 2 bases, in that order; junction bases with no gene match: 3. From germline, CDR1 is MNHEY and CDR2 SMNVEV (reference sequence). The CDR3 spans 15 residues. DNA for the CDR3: TGTGCCAGCAGCCGGACTAGCGGGGGGCCCTACGAGCAGTACTTC. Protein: CASSRTSGGPYEQYF.

The CDR3 DNA sequence: TGTGCCAGCAGGTTGACAGGGTTGGCCACTGAAGCTTTCTTT. Residues: CASRLTGLATEAFF. The chain recombines TRBV6-5 with TRBJ1-1; 7 nucleotides align to TRBD1. This CDR3 spans 14 amino acids. CDR1 and CDR2 from the germline V gene are MNHEY and SVGAGI. J was trimmed by 4 bases and V by 6 bases; bases with no gene match: 8.

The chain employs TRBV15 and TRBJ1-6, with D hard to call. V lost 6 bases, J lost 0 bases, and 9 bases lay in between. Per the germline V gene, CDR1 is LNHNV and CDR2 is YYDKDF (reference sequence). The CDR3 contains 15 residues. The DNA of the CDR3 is TGTGCCACCAGTCCCGATAGCTCCTATAATTCACCCCTCCACTTT. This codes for CATSPDSSYNSPLHF.

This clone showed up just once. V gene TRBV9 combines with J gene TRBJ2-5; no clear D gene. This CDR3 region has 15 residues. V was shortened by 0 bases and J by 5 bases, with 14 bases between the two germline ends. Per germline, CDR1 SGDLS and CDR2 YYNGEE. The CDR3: CASSVALLNFETQYF. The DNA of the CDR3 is TGTGCCAGCAGCGTAGCCCTACTCAACTTTGAGACCCAGTACTTC. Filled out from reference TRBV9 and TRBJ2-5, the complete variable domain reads DSGVTQTPKHLITATGQRVTLRCSPRSGDLSVYWYQQSLDQGLQFLIQYYNGEERAKGNILERFSAQQFPDLHSELNLSSLELGDSALYFCASSVALLNFETQYFGPGTRLLVL.

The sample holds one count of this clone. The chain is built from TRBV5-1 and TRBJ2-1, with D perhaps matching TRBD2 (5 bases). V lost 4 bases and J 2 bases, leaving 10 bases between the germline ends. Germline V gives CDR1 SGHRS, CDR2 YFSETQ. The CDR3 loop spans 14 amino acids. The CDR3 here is CASSSLATYNEQFF. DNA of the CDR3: TGCGCCAGCAGCAGCCTAGCCACCTACAATGAGCAGTTCTTC.

CDR3 DNA: TGTGCCAGCTCACCACCTGCGGAAATCTCTGGGGCCAACGTCCTGACTTTC. As protein: CASSPPAEISGANVLTF. The rearrangement joins TRBV18 to TRBJ2-6; no definite D call. The CDR3 sequence is 17 residues long. Trimming took off 0 bases at V and 0 bases at J, with 9 bases between the two ends. Looked up from germline, CDR1 is KGHSH and CDR2 is LQKENI. Filled out from reference TRBV18 and TRBJ2-6, the complete variable domain reads NAGVMQNPRHLVRRRGQEARLRCSPMKGHSHVYWYRQLPEEGLKFMVYLQKENIIDESGMPKERFSAEFPKEGPSILRIQQVVRGDSAAYFCASSPPAEISGANVLTFGAGSRLTVL.

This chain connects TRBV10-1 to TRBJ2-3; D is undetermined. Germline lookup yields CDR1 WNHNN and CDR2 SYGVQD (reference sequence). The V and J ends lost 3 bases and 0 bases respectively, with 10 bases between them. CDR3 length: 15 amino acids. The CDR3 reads CASSDRPGSTDTQYF. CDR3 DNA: TGCGCCAGCAGTGATCGGCCAGGCAGCACAGATACGCAGTATTTT.

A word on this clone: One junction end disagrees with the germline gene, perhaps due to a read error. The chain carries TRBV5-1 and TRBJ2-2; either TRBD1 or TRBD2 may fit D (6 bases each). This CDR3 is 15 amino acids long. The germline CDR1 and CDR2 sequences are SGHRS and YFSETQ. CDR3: CANSLEGHNTGELFF. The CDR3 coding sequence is TGCGCCAACAGCTTGGAGGGACACAACACCGGGGAGCTGTTTTTT.

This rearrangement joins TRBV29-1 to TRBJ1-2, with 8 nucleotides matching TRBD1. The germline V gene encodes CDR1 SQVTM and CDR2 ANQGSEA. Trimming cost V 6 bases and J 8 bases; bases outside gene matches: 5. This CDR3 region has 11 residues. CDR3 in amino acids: CSVQGAGGYTF. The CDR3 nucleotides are TGCAGCGTCCAGGGGGCGGGGGGCTACACCTTC.

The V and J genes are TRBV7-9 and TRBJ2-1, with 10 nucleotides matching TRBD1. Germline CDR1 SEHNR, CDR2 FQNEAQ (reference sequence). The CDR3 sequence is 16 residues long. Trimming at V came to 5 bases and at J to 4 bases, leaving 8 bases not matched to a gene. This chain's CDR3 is CASSPRQGATYNEQFF. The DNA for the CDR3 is TGTGCCAGCAGCCCCCGACAGGGGGCCACATACAATGAGCAGTTCTTC.

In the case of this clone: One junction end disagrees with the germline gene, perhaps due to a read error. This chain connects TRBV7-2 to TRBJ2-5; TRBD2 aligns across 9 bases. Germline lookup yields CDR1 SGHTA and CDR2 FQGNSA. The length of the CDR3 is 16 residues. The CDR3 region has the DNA TGTGCCAGCAGCATAGCAGCCCTAGCGGGGCAAGAGACCCAGTACTTC. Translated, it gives CASSIAALAGQETQYF.

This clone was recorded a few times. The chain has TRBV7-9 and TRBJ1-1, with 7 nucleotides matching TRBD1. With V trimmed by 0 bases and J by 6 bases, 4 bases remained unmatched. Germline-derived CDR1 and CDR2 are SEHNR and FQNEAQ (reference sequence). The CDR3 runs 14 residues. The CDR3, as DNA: TGTGCCAGCAGCTTAGCGACAGGGTTCCCTGAAGCTTTCTTT. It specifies CASSLATGFPEAFF.

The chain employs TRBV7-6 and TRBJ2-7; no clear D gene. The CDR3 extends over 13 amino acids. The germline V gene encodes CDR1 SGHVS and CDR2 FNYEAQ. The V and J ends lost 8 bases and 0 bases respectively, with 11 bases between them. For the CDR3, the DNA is TGTGCCAGCTCGCGTTCCCCCTCCTACGAGCAGTACTTC. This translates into CASSRSPSYEQYF. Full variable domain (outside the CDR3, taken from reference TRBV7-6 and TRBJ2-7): GAGVSQSPRYKVTKRGQDVALRCDPISGHVSLYWYRQALGQGPEFLTYFNYEAQQDKSGLPNDRFSAERPEGSISTLTIQRTEQRDSAMYRCASSRSPSYEQYFGPGTRLTVT.

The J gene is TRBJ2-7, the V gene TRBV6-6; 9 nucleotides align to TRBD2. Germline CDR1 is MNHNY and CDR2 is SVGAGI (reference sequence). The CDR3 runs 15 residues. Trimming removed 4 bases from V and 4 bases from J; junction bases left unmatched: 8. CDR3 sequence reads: CASSSTRSGGYEQYF. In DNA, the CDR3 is TGTGCCAGCAGTTCAACTCGTAGCGGGGGTTACGAGCAGTACTTC.

The CDR3 loop is CASSSLTGPNTIYF. The CDR3 DNA reads as TGTGCCAGCAGTTCTTTGACAGGGCCGAACACCATATATTTT. This rearrangement joins TRBV6-5 to TRBJ1-3; 7 bases agree with TRBD1. Germline V gene data show CDR1 as MNHEY and CDR2 as SVGAGI. J gave up 7 bases and V 4 bases, and 7 bases lay outside the gene matches. The length of the CDR3 is 14 residues.

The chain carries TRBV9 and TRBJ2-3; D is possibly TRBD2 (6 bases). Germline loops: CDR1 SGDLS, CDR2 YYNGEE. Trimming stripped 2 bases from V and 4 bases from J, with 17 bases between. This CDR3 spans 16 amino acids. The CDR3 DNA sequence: TGTGCCAGCAGCGTGGCTTGGGGGGTATTTTCAGATACGCAGTATTTT. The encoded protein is CASSVAWGVFSDTQYF.

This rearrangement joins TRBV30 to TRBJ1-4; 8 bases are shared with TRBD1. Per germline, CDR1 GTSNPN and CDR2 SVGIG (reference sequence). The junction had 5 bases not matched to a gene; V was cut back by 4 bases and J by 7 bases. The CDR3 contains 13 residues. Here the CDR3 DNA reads TGTGCCTGGATGGACAGGGCGGGTGAAAAACTGTTTTTT. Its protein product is CAWMDRAGEKLFF.

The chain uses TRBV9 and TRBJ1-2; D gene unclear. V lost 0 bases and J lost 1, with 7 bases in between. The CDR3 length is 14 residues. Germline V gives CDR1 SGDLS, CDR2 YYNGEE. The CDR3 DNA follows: TGTGCCAGCAGCGTAGAGGAGTATAACTATGGCTACACCTTC. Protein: CASSVEEYNYGYTF.

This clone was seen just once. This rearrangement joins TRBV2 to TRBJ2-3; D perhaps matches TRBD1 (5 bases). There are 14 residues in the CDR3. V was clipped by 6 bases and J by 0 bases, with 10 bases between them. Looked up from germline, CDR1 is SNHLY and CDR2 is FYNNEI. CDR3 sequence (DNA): TGTGCCAGCAGCCCGACAGTTAGCACAGATACGCAGTATTTT. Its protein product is CASSPTVSTDTQYF.

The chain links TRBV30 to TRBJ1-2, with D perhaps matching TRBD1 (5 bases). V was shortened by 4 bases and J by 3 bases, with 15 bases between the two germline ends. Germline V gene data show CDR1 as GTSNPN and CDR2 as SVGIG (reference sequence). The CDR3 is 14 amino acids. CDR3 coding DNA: TGTGCCTGGATCTCTGGGGGGGGATACTATGGCTACACCTTC. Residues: CAWISGGGYYGYTF.

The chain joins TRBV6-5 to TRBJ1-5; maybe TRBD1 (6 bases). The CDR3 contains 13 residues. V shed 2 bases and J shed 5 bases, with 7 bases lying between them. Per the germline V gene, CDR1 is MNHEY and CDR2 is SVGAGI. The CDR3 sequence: CASSYGQHQPQHF. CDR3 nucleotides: TGTGCCAGCAGTTACGGACAGCATCAGCCCCAGCATTTT.

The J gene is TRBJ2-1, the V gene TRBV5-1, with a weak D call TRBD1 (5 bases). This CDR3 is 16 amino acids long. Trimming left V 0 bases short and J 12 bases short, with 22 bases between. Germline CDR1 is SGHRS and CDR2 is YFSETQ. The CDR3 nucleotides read TGCGCCAGCAGCTTGGCCCAGGGTAAGCCCTTCGATGGGCAGTTCTTC. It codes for CASSLAQGKPFDGQFF.